The 5 T cell receptor beta chains given below trace back to one sample, sequenced in a study of blood T cells in healthy people across ages. Together with a sample-barcoded 5' primer, a J-beta primer mix was included in a second PCR lasting about 6 to 11 cycles. TCRdb fed the 5' RACE reads into MiXCR, producing one record per CDR3 protein. The profile covers more than 1.4 million distinct CDR3 sequences, with around 39% appearing a single time and around 8% taken by the ten largest. Material for sequencing was blood. The receptors come from a woman aged 18-35 years in good health.

This chain connects TRBV11-2 to TRBJ2-3, with 9 nucleotides matching TRBD2. The CDR3 length is 17 residues. In germline, CDR1 is SGHAT, CDR2 FQNNGV. V lost 7 bases to trimming and J lost 4 bases; unmatched junction nucleotides: 15. The CDR3 is CASTYRASGKVADTQYF. The CDR3 DNA is TGTGCCAGCACCTATCGGGCTAGCGGGAAGGTGGCAGATACGCAGTATTTT.

This clonotype was counted a few times. The V gene is TRBV9, the J gene TRBJ2-3; TRBD2 matches 11 bases. Germline values: CDR1 SGDLS, CDR2 YYNGEE. This CDR3 region has 18 residues. V was clipped by 0 bases and J by 2 bases; unmatched bases: 8. CDR3 amino acids: CASSVEVLAGVPTDTQYF. Here the CDR3 DNA reads TGTGCCAGCAGCGTAGAGGTACTAGCGGGGGTTCCCACAGATACGCAGTATTTT.

This clonotype appeared a few times. This chain uses TRBV5-1 with TRBJ2-1; tentatively, D is TRBD1 or TRBD2 (5 bases each). In germline, CDR1 is SGHRS, CDR2 YFSETQ. The CDR3 contains 16 residues. The germline V and J ends were trimmed by 3 bases and 2 bases, with 15 bases remaining between them. The CDR3 sequence is CASSWGTGRAYNEQFF. The CDR3 DNA reads TGCGCCAGCAGCTGGGGGACGGGTAGGGCCTACAATGAGCAGTTCTTC.

V and J are TRBV25-1 and TRBJ2-1; 8 nucleotides line up with TRBD1. Germline V CDR1 and CDR2: MGHDK, SYGVNS. V trimming: 9 bases; J trimming: 4 bases; junction bases outside the gene matches: 8. CDR3 length equals 14 residues. The CDR3 here is CARQGDRSYNEQFF. As DNA, the CDR3 is TGTGCCAGGCAGGGGGACAGGTCTTACAATGAGCAGTTCTTC.

This sequence joins TRBV3-1 and TRBJ2-3, with 9 positions matching TRBD2. The length of the CDR3 is 16 residues. The junction had 8 bases not matched to a gene; V was cut back by 1 base and J by 6 bases. Germline V gene sequence: CDR1 LGHDT, CDR2 YNNKEL (reference sequence). The CDR3 DNA reads TGTGCCAGCAGCCAAGGAAAATTAGCGGGAGTGGATACGCAGTATTTT. Translating it yields CASSQGKLAGVDTQYF.